This TCR beta chain was identified during a study of blood T cell repertoires in COVID-19. Across the whole study: From the United States, Italy and Spain came samples of acute and convalescent COVID-19. From T cells, B-cell-depleted T cells, or PBMCs came the material, which was cDNA or gDNA.

Original data processing: Quantification of nucleated cells was approximated via reference gene primer amplification. Assay: immunoSEQ multiplex PCR; the TCRdb copy retains only in-frame clones and omits some. V and J calls and clone size follow that table, whereas D and trimming were derived from the DNA. The sample has approximately 200,000 clones, approximately 90% seen once; the top ten hold around 4%. This CDR3 comprises 18 residues. The V gene is TRBV21-1, the J gene TRBJ1-6; the table's TRBD1 call for D was not verified on the DNA. TRBV21-1 is flagged as a pseudogene. Sequences were obtained from peripheral blood. This TCR was recovered from a woman aged 25 to 45 with acute or convalescent COVID-19. CDR3 loop: CASSKAKQGGPSQQPLHF. CDR3 in DNA: TGTGCCAGCAGCAAAGCGAAGCAGGGGGGACCCTCTCAGCAACCCCTCCACTTT.